This T cell receptor beta chain was retrieved from a study of blood T cell repertoires in COVID-19. Across the whole study: The study drew acute and convalescent COVID-19 samples from the United States, Italy and Spain. In each case, the material was cDNA or gDNA derived from T cells, B-cell-depleted T cells, or PBMCs.

As handled by the study authors: Estimated nucleated cell counts came from reference gene primer amplification. Assay: immunoSEQ multiplex PCR; the TCRdb copy retains only in-frame clones and omits some. V and J calls and clone size come straight from that table; D and trimming were deduced from the DNA. The data contain 210,000 or so clones, around four fifths of them singletons. The V and J ends lost 6 bases and 6 bases respectively, with 12 bases between them. The CDR3 loop spans 13 amino acids. The source of this sequence is a woman older than 75 with active or convalescent COVID-19. This chain uses TRBV12-3 or TRBV12-4 with TRBJ1-5, with a possible D match to TRBD1 (6 bases). The sequenced sample consisted of peripheral blood. The CDR3 protein is CASRHSGVQPQHF. DNA of the CDR3: TGTGCCAGCAGACATTCAGGGGTTCAGCCCCAGCATTTT.